This T cell receptor (beta chain) emerged from a study of blood T cell repertoires in COVID-19. In the study overall: Samples representing acute and convalescent COVID-19 were sourced from the United States, Italy and Spain. PBMCs, B-cell-depleted T cells, or T cells were the source of the cDNA or gDNA that made up the material.

The CDR3 length is 18 residues. The V and J ends lost 3 bases and 3 bases, in that order; junction bases with no gene match: 12. Germline V gives CDR1 SGDLS, CDR2 YYNGEE. Methods used by the authors: For nucleated cells, counts were estimated from reference gene primer amplification. Sequencing used immunoSEQ multiplex PCR; TCRdb keeps in-frame clones, though not all of them. From that table come the V and J calls and clone size; the DNA was used to work out D and trimming. The table has about 90,000 clones, 65% to 90% seen once. The clonotype comes from a man older than 75 with acute or convalescent COVID-19. This chain joins TRBV9 and TRBJ2-1, with 10 nucleotides matching TRBD2. Sequenced sample: peripheral blood. In DNA, the CDR3 is TGTGCCAGCAGCGAGGGGCTAGCGGGAGATAAACTCTACAATGAGCAGTTCTTC. Translated, it gives CASSEGLAGDKLYNEQFF.